This TCR beta chain was documented in a study of blood T cell repertoires in COVID-19. About the research overall: Spain, Italy and the United States supplied samples that represented acute and convalescent COVID-19. The cDNA or gDNA used as material had been derived from T cells, B-cell-depleted T cells, or PBMCs.

The CDR3 is 16 residues long. Per germline, CDR1 LNHDA and CDR2 SQIVND (reference sequence). V was pared by 2 bases and J by 2 bases, with 4 bases of the junction left unmatched. Using immunoSEQ multiplex PCR, the repertoire was profiled, and TCRdb retains in-frame clones only, with some absent. The table lists more than 80,000 clones, 71% of them singletons. The sequence derives from a human donor with acute or convalescent COVID-19. The donor label of this sample is uncertain. The chain couples TRBV19 to TRBJ1-5; 9 bases match TRBD1. Sequencing was performed on peripheral blood. The CDR3 is CASSIQDRGRNQPQHF. CDR3 nucleotides: TGTGCCAGTAGTATACAGGACAGGGGTCGCAATCAGCCCCAGCATTTT.